This T cell receptor (beta chain) was recovered during a study of blood T cell repertoires in COVID-19. The method was immunoSEQ multiplex PCR; TCRdb's version includes in-frame clones alone and lacks a portion of them. Of some 150,000 clones in the sample, 60% to 85% were seen once. Germline V gives CDR1 SSHAT, CDR2 FNYEAQ (reference sequence). The CDR3 spans 14 residues. On this clone: The germline gene is not matched at one end of the junction; a read error may be the cause.

The source of this sequence is a man in his fifties or sixties with active or convalescent COVID-19. The rearrangement uses TRBV7-7 and TRBJ2-2, with D possibly TRBD2 on 6 matching bases. Sequencing input: peripheral blood. The CDR3 protein is CASSLAGSTGELFF. In DNA form, the CDR3 reads TGTGCTAGCAGCTTGGCGGGAAGCACCGGGGAGCTGTTTTTT.